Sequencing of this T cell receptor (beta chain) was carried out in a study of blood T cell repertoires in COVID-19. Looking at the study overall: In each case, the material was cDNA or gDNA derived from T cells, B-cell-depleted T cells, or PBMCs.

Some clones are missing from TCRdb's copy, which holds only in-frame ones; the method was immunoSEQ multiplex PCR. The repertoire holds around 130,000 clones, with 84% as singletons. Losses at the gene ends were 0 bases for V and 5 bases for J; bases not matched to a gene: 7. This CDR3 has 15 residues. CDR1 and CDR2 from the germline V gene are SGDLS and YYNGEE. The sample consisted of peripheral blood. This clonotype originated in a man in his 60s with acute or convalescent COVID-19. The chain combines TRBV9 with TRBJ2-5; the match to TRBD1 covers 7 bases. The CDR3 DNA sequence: TGTGCCAGCAGCGTAGAGACAGGGCCGTGGGAGACCCAGTACTTC. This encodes CASSVETGPWETQYF.